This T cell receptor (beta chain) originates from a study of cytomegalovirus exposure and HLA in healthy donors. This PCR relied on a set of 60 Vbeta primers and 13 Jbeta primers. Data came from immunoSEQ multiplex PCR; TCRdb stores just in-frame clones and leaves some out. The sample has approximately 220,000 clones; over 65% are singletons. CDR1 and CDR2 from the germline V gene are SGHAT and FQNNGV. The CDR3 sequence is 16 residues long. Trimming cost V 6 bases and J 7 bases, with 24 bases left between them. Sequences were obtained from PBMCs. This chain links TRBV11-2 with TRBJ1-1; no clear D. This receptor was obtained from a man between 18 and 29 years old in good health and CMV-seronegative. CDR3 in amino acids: CASRNSPRGGSVEAFF. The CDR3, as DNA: TGTGCCAGCAGAAATTCTCCCCGGGGAGGTAGTGTTGAAGCTTTCTTT. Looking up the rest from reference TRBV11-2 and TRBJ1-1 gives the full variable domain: EAGVAQSPRYKIIEKRQSVAFWCNPISGHATLYWYQQILGQGPKLLIQFQNNGVVDDSQLPKDRFSAERLKGVDSTLKIQPAKLEDSAVYLCASRNSPRGGSVEAFFGQGTRLTVV.